Described below is a single T cell receptor beta chain sequence and its context. The data belong to a study of blood T cell repertoires in COVID-19. This CDR3 is 18 amino acids long. V lost 3 bases and J lost 5, with 25 bases in between. Germline V gene data show CDR1 as SNHLY and CDR2 as FYNNEI. TCRdb keeps only in-frame clones here, not all; method: immunoSEQ multiplex PCR. The sample contains around 50,000 clones, around four fifths of which appear only once. This TCR was sampled from a woman between 45 and 65 years old with acute COVID-19. Sequencing was carried out using PBMCs or T cells enriched from blood (not recorded which). V gene TRBV2 combines with J gene TRBJ1-2; D unclear. CDR3 bases: TGTGCCAGCAGTGAGGCCGGGAGTAAGGGCAGAGTTAATTATGGCTACACCTTC. Its translation: CASSEAGSKGRVNYGYTF.